This TCR beta chain is drawn from a study of T-cell reconstitution after alpha-beta-depleted transplantation in children. The CDR3 totals 16 residues. V gave up 0 bases and J gave up 8 bases, with 17 bases separating them. Per the germline V gene, CDR1 is LGHNA and CDR2 is YSLEER. The sample holds many counts of this clonotype. For TCRbeta, the library was prepared with unique molecular identifiers. One entry per CDR3 protein, called by TCRdb with MiXCR from the PCR reads. The sample carries hundreds of thousands of distinct CDR3 sequences, approximately 13% recorded once. This rearrangement joins TRBV4-3 to TRBJ2-1, with D possibly called TRBD1 or TRBD2 (5 bases each). This sample comprised PBMCs, mostly from graft donor cells, obtained 360 days after TCRalphabeta/CD19-depleted stem cell transplant. The source of this sequence is a male patient aged 10 to 17 who had a stem cell transplant for acute myeloid leukemia, so the T cells may come from the graft donor. DNA of the CDR3: TGCGCCAGCAGCCAAGAAAAATGGGGGAGATATCATGAGCAGTTCTTC. Its protein is CASSQEKWGRYHEQFF.